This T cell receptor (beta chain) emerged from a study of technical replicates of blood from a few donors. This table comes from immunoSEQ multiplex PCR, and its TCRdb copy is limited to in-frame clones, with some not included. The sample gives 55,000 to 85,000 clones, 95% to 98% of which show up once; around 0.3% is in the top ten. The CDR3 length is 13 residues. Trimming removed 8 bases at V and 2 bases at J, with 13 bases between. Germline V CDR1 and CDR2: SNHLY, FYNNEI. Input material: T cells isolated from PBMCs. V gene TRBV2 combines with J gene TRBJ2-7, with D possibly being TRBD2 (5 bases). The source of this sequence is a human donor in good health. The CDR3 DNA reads TGTGCCAGCGGTGGAGGCCTTACCTACGAGCAGTACTTC. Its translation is CASGGGLTYEQYF. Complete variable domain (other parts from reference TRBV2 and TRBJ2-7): EPEVTQTPSHQVTQMGQEVILRCVPISNHLYFYWYRQILGQKVEFLVSFYNNEISEKSEIFDDQFSVERPDGSNFTLKIRSTKLEDSAMYFCASGGGLTYEQYFGPGTRLTVT.